This record covers a single T cell receptor (beta chain). The antigen is not known. The sample comes from a study of radiation and T cells in renal cell carcinoma. Whole-study findings and limits: From baseline, blood top tumor clonotypes peaked at 2 weeks post-radiation.

The time point denotes: blood 4 weeks post-SBRT, at nephrectomy. Specified treatment: 15 Gy SBRT to primary tumor, nephrectomy 4 weeks later. Nephrectomy followed 15 Gy stereotactic body radiation by 4 weeks. Assay used: immunoSEQ multiplex PCR; TCRdb lists only in-frame clones, some missing. This table has about 150,000 clones, about 88% appearing once. This sample comprised blood, obtained from a patient whose treatment included radiotherapy and nephrectomy. The receptor comes from a woman in her forties or fifties with renal cell carcinoma.

The CDR3 bases are TGTGCCAGCAGTTTACTAGATGACCAAGAGACCCAGTACTTC. This translates into CASSLLDDQETQYF. V is TRBV27 and J is TRBJ2-5; D unresolved. V was pared by 2 bases and J by 0 bases, with 7 bases between. Germline values: CDR1 MNHEY, CDR2 SMNVEV (reference sequence). The CDR3 spans 14 residues.